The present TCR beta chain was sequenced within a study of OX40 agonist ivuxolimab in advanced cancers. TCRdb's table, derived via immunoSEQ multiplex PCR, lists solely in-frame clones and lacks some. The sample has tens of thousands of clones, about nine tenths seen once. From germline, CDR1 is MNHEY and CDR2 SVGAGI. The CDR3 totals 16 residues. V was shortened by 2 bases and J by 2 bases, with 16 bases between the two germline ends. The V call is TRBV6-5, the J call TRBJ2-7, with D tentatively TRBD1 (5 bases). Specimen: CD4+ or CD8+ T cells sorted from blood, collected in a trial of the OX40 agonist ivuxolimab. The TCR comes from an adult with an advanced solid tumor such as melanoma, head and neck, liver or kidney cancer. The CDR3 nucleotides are TGTGCCAGCAGTTACAATCGTAGGGGAAACACCTACGAGCAGTACTTC. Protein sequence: CASSYNRRGNTYEQYF.